Below are 21 T cell receptor beta chains sequenced from a single sample in a study of CD8 T cells in ankylosing spondylitis. MiXCR was run by TCRdb on the 5' RACE reads, yielding one entry per CDR3 protein. The table includes 150,000 to 200,000 distinct CDR3 sequences, over 10% detected once. Sequenced: blood, either unsorted or a sorted T cell fraction (not recorded which). Receptor source: a female donor with ankylosing spondylitis or in good health (not recorded which).

This clonotype turned up a few times. The V and J genes are TRBV5-1 and TRBJ2-1; D is unclear. Germline loops: CDR1 SGHRS, CDR2 YFSETQ. V lost 0 bases and J lost 9, with 13 bases in between. The CDR3 is 14 residues long. The CDR3 reads CASSLEPRASEQFF. The CDR3 nucleotides are TGCGCCAGCAGCTTGGAGCCTAGGGCCTCTGAGCAGTTCTTC. Supplemented by reference TRBV5-1 and TRBJ2-1, the full variable domain reads KAGVTQTPRYLIKTRGQQVTLSCSPISGHRSVSWYQQTPGQGLQFLFEYFSETQRNKGNFPGRFSGRQFSNSRSEMNVSTLELGDSALYLCASSLEPRASEQFFGPGTRLTVL.

This clonotype has a count of ten or more. The V gene is TRBV28, the J gene TRBJ2-4; weak D call: TRBD2 (5 bases). The CDR3 runs to 14 residues. Trimming took 6 bases from V and 3 from J, leaving 12 bases between them. CDR1 is MDHEN and CDR2 is SYDVKM in the germline V gene. This CDR3 reads CASSWRRGKNIQYF. CDR3 sequence (DNA): TGTGCCAGCAGCTGGAGACGGGGCAAAAACATTCAGTACTTC.

This clonotype was seen repeatedly, ten times or more. This chain joins TRBV4-2 and TRBJ2-4; D is unclear. Germline V gives CDR1 LGHNA, CDR2 YNFKEQ. The ends were cut back, 5 bases at V and 11 bases at J, with 10 bases in the middle. CDR3 length: 11 residues. CDR3 DNA: TGTGCCAGCAGCTCCCTAGGGTTTCAGTACTTC. Translating it yields CASSSLGFQYF.

V gene TRBV18 combines with J gene TRBJ2-1; 12 nucleotides align to TRBD2. The CDR3 runs to 15 residues. With 3 bases clipped from V and 6 bases from J, the junction kept 3 bases outside the gene matches. Germline CDR1 reads KGHSH; CDR2 reads LQKENI. As DNA, the CDR3 is TGTGCCAGCTCACCGACTAGCGGGAGCCCCAATGAGCAGTTCTTC. This gives the protein CASSPTSGSPNEQFF. The full variable domain, in which reference TRBV18 and TRBJ2-1 provide the parts outside the CDR3, is NAGVMQNPRHLVRRRGQEARLRCSPMKGHSHVYWYRQLPEEGLKFMVYLQKENIIDESGMPKERFSAEFPKEGPSILRIQQVVRGDSAAYFCASSPTSGSPNEQFFGPGTRLTVL.

This clonotype was recorded many times. The V and J genes are TRBV13 and TRBJ2-3; maybe TRBD1 (6 bases). The CDR3 covers 16 residues. Germline values: CDR1 PRHDT, CDR2 FYEKMQ (reference sequence). V dropped 4 bases and J dropped 4 bases, with 18 bases sitting between them. Here the CDR3 reads CASSSRPGQLADTQYF. The CDR3 nucleotides read TGTGCCAGCAGCTCACGTCCGGGACAATTGGCAGATACGCAGTATTTT. Supplemented by reference TRBV13 and TRBJ2-3, the full variable domain reads AAGVIQSPRHLIKEKRETATLKCYPIPRHDTVYWYQQGPGQDPQFLISFYEKMQSDKGSIPDRFSAQQFSDYHSELNMSSLELGDSALYFCASSSRPGQLADTQYFGPGTRLTVL.

The chain joins TRBV7-8 to TRBJ2-1; D call uncertain. Germline values: CDR1 SGHVS, CDR2 FQNEAQ. The V end lost 4 bases, the J end lost 8 bases, and 12 bases lay between the germline ends. The length of the CDR3 is 13 residues. The CDR3 DNA reads TGTGCCAGCAGCTCCAGGACCCAGGATGAGCAGTTCTTC. The encoded protein is CASSSRTQDEQFF.

This chain links TRBV6-1 with TRBJ1-6, with D possibly TRBD1 on 6 matching bases. Trimming pared 6 bases from V and 8 bases from J, leaving 14 bases between. The CDR3 extends over 14 amino acids. CDR1 MNHNS and CDR2 SASEGT come from the germline V gene. The CDR3 nucleotides read TGTGCCAGCAGGAGACAGGCACTTTATTCACCCCTCCACTTT. Protein product: CASRRQALYSPLHF.

This clonotype appeared once. One end of the junction varies from germline; a read error may be responsible. This chain joins TRBV24-1 and TRBJ2-5; D may be TRBD2 (5 bases). The CDR3 is 16 residues long. In germline, CDR1 is KGHDR, CDR2 SFDVKD. The CDR3 coding sequence is TGTGCCACCAGTGATTCCTCGGGAAACGCCCAAGAGGCCCAGTACTTC. Translating it yields CATSDSSGNAQEAQYF.

The chain couples TRBV6-5 to TRBJ1-2, with a tentative D call TRBD1 (5 bases). CDR3 length equals 11 residues. Germline CDR1 is MNHEY and CDR2 is SVGAGI. With 8 bases removed from V and 7 bases from J, the gap between germline ends came to 11 bases. Here the CDR3 DNA reads TGTGCCAGCCGGGGCGGAGTTGGCTACACCTTC. Translating it yields CASRGGVGYTF.

This clonotype was detected ten times or more. The V call is TRBV4-3, the J call TRBJ1-3; D gene ambiguous. The CDR3 length is 14 residues. CDR1 is LGHNA and CDR2 is YSLEER in the germline V gene. V lost 0 bases and J 4 bases, leaving 7 bases between the germline ends. Here the CDR3 DNA reads TGCGCCAGCAGCCAAGATCCCAGAGGAAACACCATATATTTT. Its protein product is CASSQDPRGNTIYF.

On this clonotype itself: A much larger clone lies a single base off, so this may be a read error. The chain couples TRBV20-1 to TRBJ1-1, with D unclear. The CDR3 loop spans 14 amino acids. Trimming pared 0 bases from V and 6 bases from J, leaving 14 bases between. Germline CDR1 DFQATT, CDR2 SNEGSKA (reference sequence). CDR3 DNA: TGCAGTGCTAGAGATCAGTCTAAGGGCCCTGAAGCTTTCTTT. Amino acid sequence: CSARDQSKGPEAFF.

The chain couples TRBV20-1 to TRBJ2-1; 12 bases are shared with TRBD2. Germline CDR1 and CDR2: DFQATT and SNEGSKA (reference sequence). The CDR3 extends over 15 amino acids. Trimming cost V 2 bases and J 6 bases; bases outside gene matches: 5. Here the CDR3 reads CSARPSGRGSNEQFF. In DNA, the CDR3 is TGCAGTGCTAGACCTAGCGGGAGGGGGTCCAATGAGCAGTTCTTC.

V and J are TRBV7-2 and TRBJ1-1; D call uncertain. V gave up 5 bases and J gave up 5 bases, with 12 bases separating them. Germline V gene data show CDR1 as SGHTA and CDR2 as FQGNSA. CDR3 length equals 13 residues. The CDR3 spells CASSLEKQTEAFF. The CDR3 DNA is TGTGCCAGCAGCCTAGAAAAGCAGACTGAAGCTTTCTTT. Complete variable domain (other parts from reference TRBV7-2 and TRBJ1-1): GAGVSQSPSNKVTEKGKDVELRCDPISGHTALYWYRQSLGQGLEFLIYFQGNSAPDKSGLPSDRFSAERTGGSVSTLTIQRTQQEDSAVYLCASSLEKQTEAFFGQGTRLTVV.

This clonotype was seen repeatedly, ten times or more. The chain carries TRBV10-3 and TRBJ2-5; 9 bases fit TRBD2. Unmatched junction bases numbered 5, after V lost 3 bases and J lost 0 bases. Germline CDR1 and CDR2: ENHRY and SYGVKD. This CDR3 is 16 amino acids long. In DNA, the CDR3 is TGTGCCATCAGTGAAAAGGCGGGAGGGTACCAAGAGACCCAGTACTTC. Its protein is CAISEKAGGYQETQYF.

This clonotype appeared many times. The chain couples TRBV6-1 to TRBJ2-1, with D possibly being TRBD1 or TRBD2 (5 bases each). The germline gives CDR1 MNHNS, CDR2 SASEGT. CDR3 length equals 15 residues. V lost 6 bases to trimming and J lost 3 bases, with 15 bases between them. The CDR3 sequence: CASSSSLGVYNEQFF. CDR3 coding DNA: TGTGCCAGCAGCTCTAGCTTGGGGGTCTACAATGAGCAGTTCTTC.

This clonotype was found many times. The chain couples TRBV14 to TRBJ2-1; 7 nucleotides align to TRBD1. The V gene's germline CDR1 is SGHDN and CDR2 FVKESK. The CDR3 totals 15 residues. Trimming took 5 bases from V and 3 from J; bases not matched to a gene: 7. CDR3 sequence (DNA): TGTGCCAGCAGCGCGGAGACAGGGTTCTACAATGAGCAGTTCTTC. Translated: CASSAETGFYNEQFF.

This clonotype has ten or more counts. The chain is built from TRBV7-6 and TRBJ2-4, with D possibly TRBD1 on 6 matching bases. The CDR3 extends over 13 amino acids. The germline V gene encodes CDR1 SGHVS and CDR2 FNYEAQ. V lost 8 bases to trimming and J lost 5 bases, with 13 bases between them. Written as DNA, the CDR3 is TGTGCCAGCGGGATGGCAGGGGAAAACATTCAGTACTTC. Protein sequence: CASGMAGENIQYF.

This clonotype has just a few counts. The chain uses TRBV15 and TRBJ2-1; possible D gene TRBD1, 6 bases. Trimming removed 0 bases from V and 7 bases from J, with 16 bases in between. The CDR3 length is 16 residues. Germline-derived CDR1 and CDR2 are LNHNV and YYDKDF (reference sequence). In nucleotides, the CDR3 is TGTGCCACCAGCAGAGATCAGGGGACCCTAGGGAATGAGCAGTTCTTC. It codes for CATSRDQGTLGNEQFF.

This clonotype has just a few counts. The V and J genes are TRBV20-1 and TRBJ1-1; D remains ambiguous. This CDR3 is built from 11 residues. V lost 4 bases and J lost 0, with 3 bases in between. Germline lookup yields CDR1 DFQATT and CDR2 SNEGSKA (reference sequence). The CDR3 region has the DNA TGCAGTGCTATACTGAACACTGAAGCTTTCTTT. The encoded protein is CSAILNTEAFF.

This clonotype has a handful of counts. The chain recombines TRBV5-1 with TRBJ2-7; D is ambiguous. V shed 5 bases and J shed 1 base, with 10 bases lying between them. The CDR3 totals 13 residues. CDR1 SGHRS and CDR2 YFSETQ come from the germline V gene. The CDR3, as DNA: TGCGCCAGCAGACGGACGGTGTCCTACGAGCAGTACTTC. Translating it yields CASRRTVSYEQYF.

The V call is TRBV15, the J call TRBJ2-5, with D perhaps assigned TRBD1 or TRBD2 (6 bases each). There are 14 residues in the CDR3. V was shortened by 2 bases and J by 1 base, with 8 bases between the two germline ends. The germline gives CDR1 LNHNV, CDR2 YYDKDF (reference sequence). The CDR3 protein is CATSRRGAQETQYF. CDR3 DNA sequence: TGTGCCACCAGCAGAAGGGGGGCCCAAGAGACCCAGTACTTC.